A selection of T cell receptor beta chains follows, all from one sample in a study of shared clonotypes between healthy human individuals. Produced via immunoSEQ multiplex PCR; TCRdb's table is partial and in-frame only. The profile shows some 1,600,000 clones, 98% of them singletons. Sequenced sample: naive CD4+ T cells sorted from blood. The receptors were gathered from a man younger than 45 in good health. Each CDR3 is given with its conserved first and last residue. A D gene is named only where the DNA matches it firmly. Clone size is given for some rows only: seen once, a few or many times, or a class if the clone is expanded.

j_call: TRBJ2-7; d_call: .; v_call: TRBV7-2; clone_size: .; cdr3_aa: CASSLVWTVSGRDEQYF; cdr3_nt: TGTGCCAGCAGCTTAGTTTGGACGGTTAGCGGTCGTGACGAGCAGTACTTC
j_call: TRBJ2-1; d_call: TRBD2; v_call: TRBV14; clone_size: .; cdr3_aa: CASSQGLAGGSWYNEQFF; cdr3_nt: TGTGCCAGCAGCCAGGGACTAGCGGGAGGTTCATGGTACAATGAGCAGTTCTTC
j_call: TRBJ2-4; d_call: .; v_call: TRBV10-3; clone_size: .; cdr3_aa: CAISEAGRAKNIQYF; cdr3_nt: TGTGCCATCAGTGAGGCGGGGCGAGCCAAAAACATTCAGTACTTC
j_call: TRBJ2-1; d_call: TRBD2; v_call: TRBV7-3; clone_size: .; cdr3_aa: CASSQGAGLAGEYGEQFF; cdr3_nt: TGTGCCAGCAGCCAGGGGGCGGGACTAGCGGGAGAATATGGTGAGCAGTTCTTC
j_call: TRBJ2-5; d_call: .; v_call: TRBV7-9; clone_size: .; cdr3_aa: CASSSGPVGETQYF; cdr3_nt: TGTGCCAGCAGCTCAGGGCCGGTAGGGGAGACCCAGTACTTC
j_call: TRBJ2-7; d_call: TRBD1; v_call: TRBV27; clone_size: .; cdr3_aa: CASSSMGQGAYEQYF; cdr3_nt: TGTGCCAGCAGTTCAATGGGGCAGGGGGCCTACGAGCAGTACTTC
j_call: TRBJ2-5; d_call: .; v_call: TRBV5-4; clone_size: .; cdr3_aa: CASSLPGQETQYF; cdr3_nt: TGTGCCAGCAGCTTACCAGGTCAAGAGACCCAGTACTTC
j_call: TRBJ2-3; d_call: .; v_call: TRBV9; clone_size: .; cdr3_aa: CASSGTPLRTDTQYF; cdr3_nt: TGTGCCAGCAGCGGGACCCCCCTACGCACAGATACGCAGTATTTT
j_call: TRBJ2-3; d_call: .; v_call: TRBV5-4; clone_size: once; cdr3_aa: CASSLSGRSTDTQYF; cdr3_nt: TGTGCCAGCAGCTTGTCTGGACGGAGCACAGATACGCAGTATTTT
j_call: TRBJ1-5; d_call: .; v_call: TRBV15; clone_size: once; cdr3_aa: CATSRGGESNQPQHF; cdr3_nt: TGTGCCACCAGCAGAGGCGGTGAAAGCAATCAGCCCCAGCATTTT
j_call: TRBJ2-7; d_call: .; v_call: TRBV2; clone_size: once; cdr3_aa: CASSVSGFTKQYF; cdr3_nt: TGTGCCAGCAGTGTTTCGGGCTTTACGAAGCAGTACTTC
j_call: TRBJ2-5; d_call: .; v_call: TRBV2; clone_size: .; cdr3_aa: CASSDRFEGQTQYF; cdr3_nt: TGTGCCAGCAGTGACAGGTTCGAAGGACAGACCCAGTACTTC
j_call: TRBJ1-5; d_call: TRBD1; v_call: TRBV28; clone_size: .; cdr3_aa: CASSSTGANNQPQHF; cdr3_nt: TGTGCCAGCAGCTCAACAGGGGCTAACAATCAGCCCCAGCATTTT
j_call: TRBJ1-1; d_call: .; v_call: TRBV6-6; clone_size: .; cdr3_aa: CASSWIGGGNTEAFF; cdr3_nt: TGTGCCAGCAGTTGGATCGGGGGTGGGAACACTGAAGCTTTCTTT
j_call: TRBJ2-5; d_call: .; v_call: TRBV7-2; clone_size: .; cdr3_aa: CASSLSGSAQETQYF; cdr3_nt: TGTGCCAGCAGCTTATCCGGATCGGCACAGGAGACCCAGTACTTC
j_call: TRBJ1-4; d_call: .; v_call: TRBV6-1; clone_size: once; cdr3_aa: CASSEMVFEKLFF; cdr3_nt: TGTGCCAGCAGTGAAATGGTTTTCGAAAAACTGTTTTTT
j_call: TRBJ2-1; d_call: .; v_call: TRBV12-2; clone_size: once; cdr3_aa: CASRLVERENEQFF; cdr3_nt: TGTGCAAGTCGCTTAGTTGAGCGGGAGAATGAGCAGTTCTTC
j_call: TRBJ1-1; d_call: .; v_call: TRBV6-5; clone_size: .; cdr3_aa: CASSYFANTEAFF; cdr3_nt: TGTGCCAGCAGTTATTTTGCGAACACTGAAGCTTTCTTT
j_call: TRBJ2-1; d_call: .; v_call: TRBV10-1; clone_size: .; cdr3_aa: CASSVLPCILYNEQFF; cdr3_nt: TGCGCCAGCAGCGTCTTACCATGTATCCTGTACAATGAGCAGTTCTTC
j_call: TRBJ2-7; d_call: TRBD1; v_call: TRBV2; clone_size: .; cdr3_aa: CASSVTGASDNF; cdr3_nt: TGTGCCAGCAGTGTTACAGGGGCCTCCGATAACTTC
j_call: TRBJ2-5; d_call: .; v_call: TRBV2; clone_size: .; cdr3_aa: CASNRLEETQYF; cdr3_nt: TGTGCCAGCAATCGATTGGAAGAGACCCAGTACTTC
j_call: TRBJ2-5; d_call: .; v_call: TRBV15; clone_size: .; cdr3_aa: CATSRGLRQETQYF; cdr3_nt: TGTGCCACCAGCCGGGGGTTACGGCAAGAGACCCAGTACTTC
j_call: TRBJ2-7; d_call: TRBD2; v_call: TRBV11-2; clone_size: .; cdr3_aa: CASSVTETSGRAYEQYF; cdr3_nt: TGTGCCAGCAGCGTGACCGAGACTAGCGGGAGGGCCTACGAGCAGTACTTC
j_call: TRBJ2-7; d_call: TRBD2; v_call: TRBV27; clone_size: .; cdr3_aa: CASSLSSGDFYEQYF; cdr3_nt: TGTGCCAGCAGTTTATCTAGCGGGGACTTCTACGAGCAGTACTTC
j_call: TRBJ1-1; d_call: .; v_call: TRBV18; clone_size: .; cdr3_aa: CASSYSGHKNTEAFF; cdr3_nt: TGTGCCAGCTCATATTCGGGACATAAGAACACTGAAGCTTTCTTT
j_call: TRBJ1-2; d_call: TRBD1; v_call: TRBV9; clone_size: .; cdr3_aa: CASSVEGTAYNYGYTF; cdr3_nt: TGTGCCAGCAGCGTGGAAGGGACAGCTTATAACTATGGCTACACCTTC
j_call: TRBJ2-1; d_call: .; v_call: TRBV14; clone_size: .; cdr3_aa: CASSQEGEGYNEQFF; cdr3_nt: TGTGCCAGCAGCCAAGAGGGAGAGGGATACAATGAGCAGTTCTTC
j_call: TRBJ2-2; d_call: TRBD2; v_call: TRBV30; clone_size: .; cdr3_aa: CAWSVGWRETTGELFF; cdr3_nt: TGTGCCTGGAGTGTAGGGTGGCGGGAGACGACCGGGGAGCTGTTTTTT
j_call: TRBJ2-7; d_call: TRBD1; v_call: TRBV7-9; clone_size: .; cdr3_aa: CASSSIRDRVAEQYF; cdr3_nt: TGTGCCAGCAGCTCTATCCGGGACAGGGTAGCCGAGCAGTACTTC
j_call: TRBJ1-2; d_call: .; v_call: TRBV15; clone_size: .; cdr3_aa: CATSRVEPTYGYTF; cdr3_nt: TGTGCCACCAGCAGAGTTGAGCCAACCTATGGCTACACCTTC
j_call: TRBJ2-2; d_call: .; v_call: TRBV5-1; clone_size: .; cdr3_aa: CASSFPRGDTGELFF; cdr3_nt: TGCGCCAGCAGCTTCCCCAGGGGAGACACCGGGGAGCTGTTTTTT
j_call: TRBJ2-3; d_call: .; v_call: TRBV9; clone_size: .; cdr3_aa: CASSATPFGGGGTDTQYF; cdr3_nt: TGTGCCAGCAGCGCCACACCTTTCGGAGGAGGGGGCACAGATACGCAGTATTTT
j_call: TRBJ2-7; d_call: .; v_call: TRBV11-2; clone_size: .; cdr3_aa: CASSLGEMNEQYF; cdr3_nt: TGTGCCAGCAGCCTCGGGGAGATGAACGAGCAGTACTTC
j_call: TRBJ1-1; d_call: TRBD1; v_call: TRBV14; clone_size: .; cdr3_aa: CASSQGAGQRANTEAFF; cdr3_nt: TGTGCCAGCAGCCAAGGAGCGGGACAGCGAGCGAACACTGAAGCTTTCTTT
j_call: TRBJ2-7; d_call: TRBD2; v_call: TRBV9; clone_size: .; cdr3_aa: CASSTSGTSGSEQYF; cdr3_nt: TGTGCCAGCAGCACTTCCGGGACTAGTGGAAGCGAGCAGTACTTC
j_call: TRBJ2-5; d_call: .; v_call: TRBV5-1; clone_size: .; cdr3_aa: CASSLEPSQETQYF; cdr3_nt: TGCGCCAGCAGCTTGGAGCCCAGCCAAGAGACCCAGTACTTC
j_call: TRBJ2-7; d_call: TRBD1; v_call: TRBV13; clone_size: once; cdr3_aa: CASSLAPQVQGADGSYEQYF; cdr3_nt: TGTGCCAGCAGCTTAGCCCCCCAGGTGCAGGGGGCAGATGGCTCCTACGAGCAGTACTTC
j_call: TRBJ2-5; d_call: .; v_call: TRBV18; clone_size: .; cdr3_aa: CASSPLVSDTQETQYF; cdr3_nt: TGTGCCAGCTCACCCCTTGTTAGCGATACCCAAGAGACCCAGTACTTC
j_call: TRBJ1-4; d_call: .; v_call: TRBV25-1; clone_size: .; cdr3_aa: CASSEPGPLNEKLFF; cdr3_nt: TGTGCCAGCAGTGAGCCGGGACCGCTGAATGAAAAACTGTTTTTT
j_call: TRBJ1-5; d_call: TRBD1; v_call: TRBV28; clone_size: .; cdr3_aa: CASRQGSFSNQPQHF; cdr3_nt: TGTGCCAGCCGACAGGGGTCCTTTAGCAATCAGCCCCAGCATTTT
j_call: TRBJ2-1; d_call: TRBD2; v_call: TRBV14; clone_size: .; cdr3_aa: CASSFLAGGLESSYNEQFF; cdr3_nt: TGTGCCAGCAGCTTCCTAGCGGGAGGGCTGGAAAGCTCCTACAATGAGCAGTTCTTC
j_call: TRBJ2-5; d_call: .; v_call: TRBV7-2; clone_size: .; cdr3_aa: CASSARQYQETQYF; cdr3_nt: TGTGCCAGCAGCGCTAGGCAGTACCAAGAGACCCAGTACTTC
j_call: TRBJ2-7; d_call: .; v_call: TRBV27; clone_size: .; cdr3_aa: CASSLIAEGFGEQYF; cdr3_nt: TGTGCCAGCAGTTTAATAGCTGAGGGGTTCGGGGAGCAGTACTTC
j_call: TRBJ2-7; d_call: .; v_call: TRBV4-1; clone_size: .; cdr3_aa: CASSLSPGRSSYEQYF; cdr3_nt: TGCGCCAGCAGCCTGAGCCCGGGCAGGAGCTCCTACGAGCAGTACTTC
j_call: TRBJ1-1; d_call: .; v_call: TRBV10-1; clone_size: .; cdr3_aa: CASSLTRKGAFF; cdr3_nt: TGCGCCAGCAGTCTCACTCGGAAGGGAGCTTTCTTT
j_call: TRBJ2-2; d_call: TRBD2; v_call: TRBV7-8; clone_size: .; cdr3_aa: CASSLVGGRAPGELFF; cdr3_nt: TGTGCCAGCAGCTTAGTTGGCGGGAGGGCCCCCGGGGAGCTGTTTTTT
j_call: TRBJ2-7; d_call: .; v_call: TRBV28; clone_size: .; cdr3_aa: CASGGLGTYEQYF; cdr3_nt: TGTGCCAGCGGGGGACTGGGGACCTACGAGCAGTACTTC
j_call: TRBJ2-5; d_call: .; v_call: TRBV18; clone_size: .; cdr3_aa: CASSLRETETQYF; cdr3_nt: TGTGCCAGCTCACTCCGGGAAACGGAGACCCAGTACTTC
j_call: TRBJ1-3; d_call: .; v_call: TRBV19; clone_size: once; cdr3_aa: CASGGGNTIYF; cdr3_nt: TGTGCCAGTGGTGGGGGAAACACCATATATTTT
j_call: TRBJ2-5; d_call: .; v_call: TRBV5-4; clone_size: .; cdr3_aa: CASSLDLDWVQETQYF; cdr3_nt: TGTGCCAGCAGCTTGGATTTGGACTGGGTACAAGAGACCCAGTACTTC
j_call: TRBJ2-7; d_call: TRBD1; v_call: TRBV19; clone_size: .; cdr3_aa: CASSIWTGVSYEQYF; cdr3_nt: TGTGCCAGTAGTATTTGGACAGGGGTTTCCTACGAGCAGTACTTC
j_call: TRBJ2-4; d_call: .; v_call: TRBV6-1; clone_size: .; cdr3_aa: CASSEEAGGLAKNIQYF; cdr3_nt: TGTGCCAGCAGTGAAGAAGCAGGGGGGTTAGCCAAAAACATTCAGTACTTC
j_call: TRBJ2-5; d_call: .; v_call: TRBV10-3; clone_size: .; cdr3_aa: CAISVVGAEETQYF; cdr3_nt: TGTGCCATCAGTGTCGTTGGGGCAGAGGAGACCCAGTACTTC
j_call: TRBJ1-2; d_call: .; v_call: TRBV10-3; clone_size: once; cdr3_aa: CAISDMGSGYTF; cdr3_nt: TGTGCCATCAGTGATATGGGATCGGGCTACACCTTC
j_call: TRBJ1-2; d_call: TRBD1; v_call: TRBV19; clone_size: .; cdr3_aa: CASSTSPRPGQNYGYTF; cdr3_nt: TGTGCCAGTAGTACCTCCCCCCGCCCGGGACAGAACTATGGCTACACCTTC
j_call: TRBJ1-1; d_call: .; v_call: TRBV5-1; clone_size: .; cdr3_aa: CASSFDAQGVYAFF; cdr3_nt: TGCGCCAGCAGCTTTGACGCCCAGGGCGTGTATGCTTTCTTT
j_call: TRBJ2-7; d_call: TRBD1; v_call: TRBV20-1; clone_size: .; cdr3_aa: CSADRISEQYF; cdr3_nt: TGCAGTGCGGACAGGATTAGCGAGCAGTACTTC
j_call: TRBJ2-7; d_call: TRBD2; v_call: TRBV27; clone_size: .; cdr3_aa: CASSLSKAGDSPYEQYF; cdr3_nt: TGTGCCAGCAGTTTATCGAAGGCGGGAGACAGTCCCTACGAGCAGTACTTC
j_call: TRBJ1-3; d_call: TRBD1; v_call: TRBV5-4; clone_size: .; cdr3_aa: CASSFRGLSGNTIYF; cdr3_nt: TGTGCCAGCAGCTTTAGGGGGCTCTCTGGAAACACCATATATTTT